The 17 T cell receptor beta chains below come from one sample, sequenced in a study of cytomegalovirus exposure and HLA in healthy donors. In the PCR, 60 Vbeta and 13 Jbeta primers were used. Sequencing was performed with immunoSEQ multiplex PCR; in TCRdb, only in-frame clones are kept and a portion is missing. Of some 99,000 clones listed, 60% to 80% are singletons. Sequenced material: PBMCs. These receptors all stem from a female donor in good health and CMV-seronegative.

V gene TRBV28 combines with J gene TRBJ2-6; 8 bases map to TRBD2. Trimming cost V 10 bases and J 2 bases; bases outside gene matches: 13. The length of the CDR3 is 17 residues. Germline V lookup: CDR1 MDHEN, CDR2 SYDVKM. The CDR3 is CATGGVTGGAGANVLTF. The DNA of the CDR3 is TGTGCCACCGGGGGGGTGACGGGGGGCGCTGGGGCCAACGTCCTGACTTTC.

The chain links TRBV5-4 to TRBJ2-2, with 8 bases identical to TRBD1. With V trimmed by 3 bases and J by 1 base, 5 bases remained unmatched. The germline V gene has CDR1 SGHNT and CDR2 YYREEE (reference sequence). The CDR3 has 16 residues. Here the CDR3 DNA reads TGTGCCAGCAGCTGGACAGGGCGAGGGAACACCGGGGAGCTGTTTTTT. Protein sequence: CASSWTGRGNTGELFF.

The CDR3 protein is CASAMNTEAFF. CDR3 bases: TGTGCTAGTGCCATGAACACTGAAGCTTTCTTT. The chain employs TRBV12-5 and TRBJ1-1; D remains ambiguous. V lost 7 bases and J lost 0, with 3 bases in between. From germline, CDR1 is LGHNT and CDR2 FRNRAP. This CDR3 is built from 11 residues.

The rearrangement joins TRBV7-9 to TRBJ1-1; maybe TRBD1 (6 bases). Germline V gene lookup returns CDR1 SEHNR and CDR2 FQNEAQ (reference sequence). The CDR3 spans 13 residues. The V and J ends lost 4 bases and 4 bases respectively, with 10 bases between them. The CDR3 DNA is TGTGCCAGCAGCTCTCAGGGGACCACTGAAGCTTTCTTT. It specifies CASSSQGTTEAFF. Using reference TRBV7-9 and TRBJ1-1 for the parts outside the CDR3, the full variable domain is DTGVSQNPRHKITKRGQNVTFRCDPISEHNRLYWYRQTLGQGPEFLTYFQNEAQLEKSRLLSDRFSAERPKGSFSTLEIQRTEQGDSAMYLCASSSQGTTEAFFGQGTRLTVV.

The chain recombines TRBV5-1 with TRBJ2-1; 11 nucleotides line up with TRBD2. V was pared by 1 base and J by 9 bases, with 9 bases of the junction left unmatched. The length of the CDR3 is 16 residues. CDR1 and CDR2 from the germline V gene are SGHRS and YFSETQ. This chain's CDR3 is CASSLWASGRPGEQFF. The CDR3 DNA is TGCGCCAGCAGCTTGTGGGCTAGCGGGAGGCCTGGTGAGCAGTTCTTC.

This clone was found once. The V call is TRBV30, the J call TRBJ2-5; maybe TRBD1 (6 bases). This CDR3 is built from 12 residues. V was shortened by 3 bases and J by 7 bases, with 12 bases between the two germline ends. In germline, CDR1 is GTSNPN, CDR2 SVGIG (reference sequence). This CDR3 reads CAWRQGPGTQYF. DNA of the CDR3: TGTGCCTGGAGACAGGGCCCCGGGACCCAGTACTTC.

The CDR3 sequence is CASSSTSGGGKETQYF. The CDR3 region has the DNA TGTGCCAGCAGCTCCACTAGCGGGGGGGGTAAAGAGACCCAGTACTTC. The chain employs TRBV11-2 and TRBJ2-5; 13 bases line up with TRBD2. In germline, CDR1 is SGHAT, CDR2 FQNNGV. There are 16 residues in the CDR3. V shed 4 bases and J 3 bases; nucleotides not matched to a gene: 5.

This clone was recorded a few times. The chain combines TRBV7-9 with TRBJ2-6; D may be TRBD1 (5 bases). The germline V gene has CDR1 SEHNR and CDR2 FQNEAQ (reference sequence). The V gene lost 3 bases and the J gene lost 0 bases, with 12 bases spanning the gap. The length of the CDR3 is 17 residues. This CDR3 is CASSLEGALSGANVLTF. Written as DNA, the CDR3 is TGTGCCAGCAGCTTGGAAGGGGCCCTCTCTGGGGCCAACGTCCTGACTTTC.

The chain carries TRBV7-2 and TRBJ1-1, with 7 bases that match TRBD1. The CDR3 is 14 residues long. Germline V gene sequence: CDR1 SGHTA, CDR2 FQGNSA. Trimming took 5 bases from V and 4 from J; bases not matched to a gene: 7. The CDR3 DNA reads TGTGCCAGCAGCCCCCAGGGGGGTAGCACTGAAGCTTTCTTT. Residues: CASSPQGGSTEAFF.

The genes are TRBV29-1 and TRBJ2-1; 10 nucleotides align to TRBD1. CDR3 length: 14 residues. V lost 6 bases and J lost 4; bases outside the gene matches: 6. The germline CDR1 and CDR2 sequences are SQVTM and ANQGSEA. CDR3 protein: CSVTPGQGYNEQFF. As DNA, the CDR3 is TGCAGCGTGACACCGGGACAGGGGTACAATGAGCAGTTCTTC.

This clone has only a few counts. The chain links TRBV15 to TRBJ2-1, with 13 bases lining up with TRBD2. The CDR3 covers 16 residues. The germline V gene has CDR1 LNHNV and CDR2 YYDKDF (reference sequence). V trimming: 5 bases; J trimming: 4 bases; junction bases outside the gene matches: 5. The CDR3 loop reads CATSGTSGDLYNEQFF. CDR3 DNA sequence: TGTGCCACCAGCGGGACTAGCGGGGACCTTTACAATGAGCAGTTCTTC. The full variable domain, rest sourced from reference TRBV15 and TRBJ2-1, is DAMVIQNPRYQVTQFGKPVTLSCSQTLNHNVMYWYQQKSSQAPKLLFHYYDKDFNNEADTPDNFQSRRPNTSFCFLDIRSPGLGDTAMYLCATSGTSGDLYNEQFFGPGTRLTVL.

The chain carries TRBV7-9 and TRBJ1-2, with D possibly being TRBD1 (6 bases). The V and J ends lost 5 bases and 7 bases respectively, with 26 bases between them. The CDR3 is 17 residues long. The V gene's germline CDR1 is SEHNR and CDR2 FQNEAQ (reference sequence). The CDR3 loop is CASSPTLPTGTAFGYTF. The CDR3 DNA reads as TGTGCCAGCAGCCCCACCCTCCCGACAGGAACGGCCTTTGGCTACACCTTC.

The CDR3 protein is CASSEVLSGTEAFF. The CDR3 DNA is TGTGCCAGCAGTGAAGTGTTGTCCGGCACTGAAGCTTTCTTT. This rearrangement joins TRBV6-1 to TRBJ1-1; no clear D gene. The germline CDR1 and CDR2 sequences are MNHNS and SASEGT. The CDR3 spans 14 residues. Trimming left V 1 base short and J 4 bases short, with 10 bases between.

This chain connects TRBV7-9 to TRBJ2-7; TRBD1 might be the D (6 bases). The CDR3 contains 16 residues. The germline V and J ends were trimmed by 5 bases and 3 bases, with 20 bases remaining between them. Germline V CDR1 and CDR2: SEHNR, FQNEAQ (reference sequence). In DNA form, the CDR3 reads TGTGCCAGCAGCCCCTCACCACAGGGTTCCGACTACGAGCAGTACTTC. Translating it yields CASSPSPQGSDYEQYF.

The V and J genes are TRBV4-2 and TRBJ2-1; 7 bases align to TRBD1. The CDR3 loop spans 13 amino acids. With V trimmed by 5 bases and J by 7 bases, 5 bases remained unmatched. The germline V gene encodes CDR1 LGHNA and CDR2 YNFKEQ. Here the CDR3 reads CASSKGDSNEQFF. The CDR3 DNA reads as TGTGCCAGCAGCAAAGGGGACAGTAATGAGCAGTTCTTC.

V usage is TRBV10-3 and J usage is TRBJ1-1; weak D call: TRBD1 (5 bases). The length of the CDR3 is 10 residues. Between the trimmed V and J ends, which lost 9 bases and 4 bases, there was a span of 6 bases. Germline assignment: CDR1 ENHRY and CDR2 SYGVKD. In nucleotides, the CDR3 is TGTGCCATGGGGGGCACTGAAGCTTTCTTT. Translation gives CAMGGTEAFF.

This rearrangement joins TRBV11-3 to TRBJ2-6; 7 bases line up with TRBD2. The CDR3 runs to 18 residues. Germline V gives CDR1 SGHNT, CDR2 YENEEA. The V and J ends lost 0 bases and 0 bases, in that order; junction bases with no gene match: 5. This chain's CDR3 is CASSLDQGGSSGANVLTF. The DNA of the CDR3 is TGTGCCAGCAGCTTAGATCAGGGAGGGTCCTCTGGGGCCAACGTCCTGACTTTC.